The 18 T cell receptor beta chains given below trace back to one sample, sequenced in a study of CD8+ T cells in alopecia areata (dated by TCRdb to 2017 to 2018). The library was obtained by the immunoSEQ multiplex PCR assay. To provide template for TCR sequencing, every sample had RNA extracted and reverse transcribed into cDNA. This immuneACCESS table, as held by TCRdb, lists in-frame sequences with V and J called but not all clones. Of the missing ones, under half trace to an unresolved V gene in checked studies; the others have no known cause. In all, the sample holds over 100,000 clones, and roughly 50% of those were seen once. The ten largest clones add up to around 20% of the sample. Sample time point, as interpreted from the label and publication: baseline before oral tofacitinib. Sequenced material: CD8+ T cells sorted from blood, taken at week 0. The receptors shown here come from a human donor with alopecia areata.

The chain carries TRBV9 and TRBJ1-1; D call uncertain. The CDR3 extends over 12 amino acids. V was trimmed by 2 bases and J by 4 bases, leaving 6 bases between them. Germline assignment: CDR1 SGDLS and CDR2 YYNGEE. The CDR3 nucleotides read TGTGCCAGCAGCGTTGAGGGCACTGAAGCTTTCTTT. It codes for CASSVEGTEAFF. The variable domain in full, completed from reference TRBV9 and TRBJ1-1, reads DSGVTQTPKHLITATGQRVTLRCSPRSGDLSVYWYQQSLDQGLQFLIQYYNGEERAKGNILERFSAQQFPDLHSELNLSSLELGDSALYFCASSVEGTEAFFGQGTRLTVV.

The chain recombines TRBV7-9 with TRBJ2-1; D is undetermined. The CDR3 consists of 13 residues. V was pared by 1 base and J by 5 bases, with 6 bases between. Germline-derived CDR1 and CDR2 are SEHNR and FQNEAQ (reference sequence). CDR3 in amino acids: CASSLVVDNEQFF. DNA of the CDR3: TGTGCCAGCAGCTTAGTTGTTGACAATGAGCAGTTCTTC.

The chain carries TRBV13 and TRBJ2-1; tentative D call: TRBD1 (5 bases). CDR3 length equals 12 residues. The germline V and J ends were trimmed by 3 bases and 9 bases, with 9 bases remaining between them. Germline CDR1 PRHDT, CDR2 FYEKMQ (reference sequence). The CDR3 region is CASSLGPSEQFF. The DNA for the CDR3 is TGTGCCAGCAGCTTGGGGCCGAGTGAGCAGTTCTTC.

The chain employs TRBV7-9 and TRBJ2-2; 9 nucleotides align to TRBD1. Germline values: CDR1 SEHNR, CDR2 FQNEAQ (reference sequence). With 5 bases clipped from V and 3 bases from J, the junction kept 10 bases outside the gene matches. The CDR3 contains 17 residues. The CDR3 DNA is TGTGCCAGCAGCCCCACGCCCGGGACAGGGCACACCGGGGAGCTGTTTTTT. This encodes CASSPTPGTGHTGELFF.

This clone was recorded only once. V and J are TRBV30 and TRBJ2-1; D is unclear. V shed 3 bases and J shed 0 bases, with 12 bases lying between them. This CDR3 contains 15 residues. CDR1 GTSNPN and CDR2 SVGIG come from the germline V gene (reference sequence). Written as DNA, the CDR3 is TGTGCCTGGAGCGGTCTCGGCCGCTCCTACAATGAGCAGTTCTTC. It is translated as CAWSGLGRSYNEQFF.

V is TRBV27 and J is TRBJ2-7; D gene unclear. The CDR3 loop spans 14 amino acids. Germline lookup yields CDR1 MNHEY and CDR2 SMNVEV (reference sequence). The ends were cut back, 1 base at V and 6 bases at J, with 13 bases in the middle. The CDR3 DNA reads TGTGCCAGCAGTTTATTAGGCAGGCGGATCGAGCAGTACTTC. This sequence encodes CASSLLGRRIEQYF.

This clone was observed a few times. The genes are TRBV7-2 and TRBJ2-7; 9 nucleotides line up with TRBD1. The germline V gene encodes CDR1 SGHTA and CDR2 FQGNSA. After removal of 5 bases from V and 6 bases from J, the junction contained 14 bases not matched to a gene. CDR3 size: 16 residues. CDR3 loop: CASSHFPGQGLGEQYF. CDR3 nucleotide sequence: TGTGCCAGCAGCCACTTCCCGGGACAGGGATTGGGCGAGCAGTACTTC.

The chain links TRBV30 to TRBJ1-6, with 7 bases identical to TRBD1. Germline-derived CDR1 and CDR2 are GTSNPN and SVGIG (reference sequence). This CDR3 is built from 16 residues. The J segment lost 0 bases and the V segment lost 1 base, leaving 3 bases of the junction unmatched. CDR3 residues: CAWSGQGVSYNSPLHF. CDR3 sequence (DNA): TGTGCCTGGAGTGGGCAGGGGGTCTCCTATAATTCACCCCTCCACTTT.

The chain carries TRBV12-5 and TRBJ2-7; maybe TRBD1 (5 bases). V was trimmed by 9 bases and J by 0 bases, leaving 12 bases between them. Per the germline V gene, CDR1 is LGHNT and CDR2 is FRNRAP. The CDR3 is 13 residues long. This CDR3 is CARGPQGSYEQYF. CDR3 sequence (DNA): TGTGCTAGGGGCCCTCAGGGCTCCTACGAGCAGTACTTC.

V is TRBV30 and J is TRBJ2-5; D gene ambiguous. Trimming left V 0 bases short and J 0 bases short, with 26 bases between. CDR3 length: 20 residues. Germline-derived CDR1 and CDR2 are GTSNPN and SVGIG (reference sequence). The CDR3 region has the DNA TGTGCCTGGAGTGTACTCGTCAGCGCTAGGCCCAACCTGTACCAAGAGACCCAGTACTTC. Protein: CAWSVLVSARPNLYQETQYF.

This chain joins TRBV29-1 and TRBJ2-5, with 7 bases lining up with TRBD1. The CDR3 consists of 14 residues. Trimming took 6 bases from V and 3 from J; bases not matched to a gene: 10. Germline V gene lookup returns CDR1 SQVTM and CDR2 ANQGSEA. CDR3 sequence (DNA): TGCAGCGTCTTCGCCTGGGACAGCGAAGAGACCCAGTACTTC. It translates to CSVFAWDSEETQYF. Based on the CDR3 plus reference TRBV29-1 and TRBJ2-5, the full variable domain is SAVISQKPSRDICQRGTSLTIQCQVDSQVTMMFWYRQQPGQSLTLIATANQGSEATYESGFVIDKFPISRPNLTFSTLTVSNMSPEDSSIYLCSVFAWDSEETQYFGPGTRLLVL.

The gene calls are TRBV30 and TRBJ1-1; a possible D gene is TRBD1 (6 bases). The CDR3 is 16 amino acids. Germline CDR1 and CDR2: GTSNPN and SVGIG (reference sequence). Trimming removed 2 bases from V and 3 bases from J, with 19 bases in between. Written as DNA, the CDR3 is TGTGCCTGGAGTATGGGGCCACAGGGATTGGACACTGAAGCTTTCTTT. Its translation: CAWSMGPQGLDTEAFF.

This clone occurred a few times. DNA of the CDR3: TGTGCCAGCAGCTCGGGACCGATCTACAATGAGCAGTTCTTC. The encoded protein is CASSSGPIYNEQFF. The rearrangement links TRBV7-8 to TRBJ2-1; D may match TRBD1 or TRBD2 (5 bases each). Germline CDR1 is SGHVS and CDR2 is FQNEAQ. This CDR3 has 14 residues. The V end was cut by 4 bases, the J end by 3 bases, with 10 bases between.

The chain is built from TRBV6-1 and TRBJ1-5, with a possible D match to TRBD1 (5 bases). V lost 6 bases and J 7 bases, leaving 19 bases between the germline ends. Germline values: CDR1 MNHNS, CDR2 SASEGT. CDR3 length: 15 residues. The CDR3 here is CASSIRDGVNQPQHF. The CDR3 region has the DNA TGTGCCAGCAGCATACGGGACGGGGTGAACCAGCCCCAGCATTTT.

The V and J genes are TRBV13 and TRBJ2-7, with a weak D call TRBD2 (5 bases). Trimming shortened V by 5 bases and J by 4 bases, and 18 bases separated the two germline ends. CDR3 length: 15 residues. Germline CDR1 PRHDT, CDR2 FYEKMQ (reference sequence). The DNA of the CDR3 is TGTGCCAGCAGCCGGGGATCCCCGGAGGCGTACGAGCAGTACTTC. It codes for CASSRGSPEAYEQYF.

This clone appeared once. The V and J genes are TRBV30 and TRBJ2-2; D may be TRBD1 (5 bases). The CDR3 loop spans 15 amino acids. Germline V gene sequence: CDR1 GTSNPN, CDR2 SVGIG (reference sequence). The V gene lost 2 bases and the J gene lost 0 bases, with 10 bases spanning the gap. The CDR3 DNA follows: TGTGCCTGGAGTCTAGGCAGGGCGAACACCGGGGAGCTGTTTTTT. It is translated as CAWSLGRANTGELFF.

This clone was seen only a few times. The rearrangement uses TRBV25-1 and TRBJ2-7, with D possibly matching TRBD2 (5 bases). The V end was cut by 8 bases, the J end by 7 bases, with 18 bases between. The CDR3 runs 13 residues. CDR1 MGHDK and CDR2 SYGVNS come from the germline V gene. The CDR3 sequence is CASSWPSGLEQYF. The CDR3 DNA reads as TGTGCCAGCTCCTGGCCGTCGGGGTTAGAGCAGTACTTC.

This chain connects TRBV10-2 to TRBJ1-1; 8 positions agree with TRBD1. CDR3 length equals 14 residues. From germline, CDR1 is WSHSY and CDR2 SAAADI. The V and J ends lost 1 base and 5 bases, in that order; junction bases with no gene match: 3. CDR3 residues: CASSEWQGATEAFF. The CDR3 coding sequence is TGCGCCAGCAGTGAGTGGCAGGGGGCGACTGAAGCTTTCTTT.